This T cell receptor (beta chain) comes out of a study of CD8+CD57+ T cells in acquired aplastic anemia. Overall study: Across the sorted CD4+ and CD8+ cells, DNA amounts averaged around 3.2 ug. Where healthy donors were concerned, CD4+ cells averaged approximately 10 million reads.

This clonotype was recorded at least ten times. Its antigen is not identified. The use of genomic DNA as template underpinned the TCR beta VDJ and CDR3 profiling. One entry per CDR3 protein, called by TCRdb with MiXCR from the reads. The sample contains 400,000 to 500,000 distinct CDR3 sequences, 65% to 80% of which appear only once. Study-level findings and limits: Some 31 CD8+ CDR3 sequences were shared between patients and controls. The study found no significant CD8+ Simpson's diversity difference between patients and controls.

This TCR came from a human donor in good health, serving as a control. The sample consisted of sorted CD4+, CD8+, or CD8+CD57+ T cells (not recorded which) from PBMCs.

CDR3 coding DNA: TGTGCCAGCAGCTTAGGGGGGGCGGTAGAGACCCAGTACTTC. It translates to CASSLGGAVETQYF. This chain connects TRBV7-2 to TRBJ2-5; TRBD1 or TRBD2 may be the D gene (6 bases each). The germline V gene has CDR1 SGHTA and CDR2 FQGNSA. CDR3 length: 14 amino acids. V dropped 1 base and J dropped 4 bases, with 10 bases sitting between them.